This T cell receptor beta chain was sequenced in a study of cytomegalovirus exposure and HLA in healthy donors. With 4 bases removed from V and 11 bases from J, the gap between germline ends came to 11 bases. Germline lookup yields CDR1 SGHNT and CDR2 YENEEA. CDR3 length equals 11 residues. Study-wide results and limits: Later analysis suggested most CMV-associated TCR beta chains were HLA-restricted. Presence/absence analyses assumed roughly uniform sequencing depth across donors, which may not hold. Common viral pathogens were later found to be apparently linked to several of the most significant clusters. A later analysis reportedly identified an Asian-associated ancestry cluster as carrying fewer N-insertions than the roughly 670-donor mean.

Comments on this clone: The antigen is not known.

A multiplex PCR was run with 60 Vbeta primers and 13 Jbeta primers. Only in-frame clones appear in the TCRdb table, and some are missing; sequencing was by immunoSEQ multiplex PCR. Here the sample spans 110,000 or so clones, roughly three quarters being singletons. V and J are TRBV11-3 and TRBJ2-5; possible D gene TRBD2, 6 bases. This clonotype originated in a woman aged 45 to 65 in good health and CMV-seropositive. The sample consisted of PBMCs. DNA for the CDR3: TGTGCCAGCAGCTCTTCAGGGAGGCAGTACTTC. Its protein product is CASSSSGRQYF.